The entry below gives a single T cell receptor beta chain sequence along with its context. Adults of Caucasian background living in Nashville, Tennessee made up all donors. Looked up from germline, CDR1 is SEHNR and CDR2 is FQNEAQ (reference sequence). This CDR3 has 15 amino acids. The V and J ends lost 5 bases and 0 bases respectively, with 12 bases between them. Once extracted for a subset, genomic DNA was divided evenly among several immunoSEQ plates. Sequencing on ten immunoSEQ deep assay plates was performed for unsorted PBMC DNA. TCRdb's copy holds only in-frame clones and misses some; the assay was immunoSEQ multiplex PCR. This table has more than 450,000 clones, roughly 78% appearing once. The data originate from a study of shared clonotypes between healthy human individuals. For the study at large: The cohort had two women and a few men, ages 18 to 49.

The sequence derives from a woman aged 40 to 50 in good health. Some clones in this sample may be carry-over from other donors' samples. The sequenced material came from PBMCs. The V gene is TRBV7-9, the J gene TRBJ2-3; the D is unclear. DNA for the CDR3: TGTGCCAGCAGCAAAGGGCAGTCTAGCACAGATACGCAGTATTTT. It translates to CASSKGQSSTDTQYF.